What follows are 14 T cell receptor beta chains derived from one specimen sequenced in a study of Ad26.COV2.S vaccination and SARS-CoV-2 variants. The treatment: roughly 19 received Ad26.COV2.S at low or high dose, single or two shots; about 5 received placebo; per-sample allocation not given. Collection of samples fell on day 63 after the first vaccine or placebo injection. Here immunoSEQ multiplex PCR was the method, and the copy in TCRdb shows in-frame clones only, minus some. The sample carries about 350,000 clones, about 88% recorded once. The specimen was peripheral blood, collected in a trial of Ad26.COV2.S vaccine versus placebo. Receptors originate from a person between 18 and 60 years old who received the Ad26.COV2.S COVID-19 vaccine or a placebo.

The chain has TRBV7-9 and TRBJ2-6; D is uncertain. Trimming shortened V by 3 bases and J by 0 bases, and 9 bases separated the two germline ends. The V gene's germline CDR1 is SEHNR and CDR2 FQNEAQ (reference sequence). The CDR3 contains 16 residues. The CDR3 DNA reads TGTGCCAGCAGCTTTGACATTATCTCTGGGGCCAACGTCCTGACTTTC. Translated: CASSFDIISGANVLTF.

The chain couples TRBV27 to TRBJ1-1; TRBD1 is a possible D gene (6 bases). With 2 bases removed from V and 0 bases from J, the gap between germline ends came to 10 bases. CDR3 length: 15 residues. CDR1 and CDR2 (germline): MNHEY, SMNVEV (reference sequence). CDR3 coding DNA: TGTGCCAGCAGTTTAACCGGGGGCGTGAACACTGAAGCTTTCTTT. As protein: CASSLTGGVNTEAFF.

The V call is TRBV18, the J call TRBJ2-5; D ambiguous. The germline CDR1 and CDR2 sequences are KGHSH and LQKENI. CDR3 size: 14 residues. The V gene lost 1 base and the J gene lost 2 bases, with 8 bases spanning the gap. CDR3 nucleotides: TGTGCCAGCTCACCACTACGGGTACAAGAGACCCAGTACTTC. It is translated as CASSPLRVQETQYF.

The chain is built from TRBV7-3 and TRBJ1-2, with D uncertain. CDR1 and CDR2 (germline): SGHTA, FQGTGA. V gave up 5 bases and J gave up 8 bases, with 15 bases separating them. The CDR3 is 13 amino acids. The CDR3 region has the DNA TGTGCCAGCAGCCCCTATCCCCCCGAGGGCTACACCTTC. Its translation: CASSPYPPEGYTF.

The rearrangement links TRBV19 to TRBJ2-5; tentatively, D is TRBD2 (6 bases). With 5 bases removed from V and 6 bases from J, the gap between germline ends came to 16 bases. Germline CDR1 LNHDA, CDR2 SQIVND (reference sequence). This CDR3 contains 14 residues. CDR3: CASSPTQEGKTQYF. As DNA, the CDR3 is TGTGCCAGTAGTCCCACCCAGGAGGGAAAGACCCAGTACTTC.

The chain couples TRBV7-3 to TRBJ2-7, with 8 bases that match TRBD1. After removal of 2 bases from V and 6 bases from J, the junction contained 6 bases not matched to a gene. The CDR3 has 14 residues. Germline CDR1 SGHTA, CDR2 FQGTGA. Here the CDR3 DNA reads TGTGCCAGCAGCTTAGGGACAGGTACTACCGAGCAGTACTTC. It translates to CASSLGTGTTEQYF. The full variable domain, completed using reference TRBV7-3 and TRBJ2-7, is GAGVSQTPSNKVTEKGKYVELRCDPISGHTALYWYRQSLGQGPEFLIYFQGTGAADDSGLPNDRFFAVRPEGSVSTLKIQRTERGDSAVYLCASSLGTGTTEQYFGPGTRLTVT.

The chain couples TRBV7-9 to TRBJ2-1; TRBD2 aligns across 8 bases. The V segment lost 0 bases and the J segment 0 bases; nucleotides outside the gene matches: 4. Germline-derived CDR1 and CDR2 are SEHNR and FQNEAQ (reference sequence). There are 17 residues in the CDR3. CDR3 residues: CASSLALAERSYNEQFF. CDR3 DNA: TGTGCCAGCAGCTTAGCACTAGCGGAGCGCTCCTACAATGAGCAGTTCTTC.

The gene calls are TRBV27 and TRBJ1-1, with D uncertain. V lost 3 bases and J 2 bases, leaving 7 bases between the germline ends. The CDR3 totals 13 residues. The V gene's germline CDR1 is MNHEY and CDR2 SMNVEV (reference sequence). CDR3 in DNA: TGTGCCAGCAGTTTTCGATATAACACTGAAGCTTTCTTT. This codes for CASSFRYNTEAFF.

Turning to this clone: The sample carries other DNA sequences with the same CDR3. V is TRBV7-9 and J is TRBJ1-1; D is perhaps TRBD1 (5 bases). Germline loops: CDR1 SEHNR, CDR2 FQNEAQ (reference sequence). V shed 5 bases and J shed 2 bases, with 6 bases lying between them. The CDR3 is made up of 12 amino acids. The CDR3 DNA is TGTGCCAGCAGCGGGGCAAACACTGAAGCTTTCTTT. Its translation is CASSGANTEAFF.

The V and J genes are TRBV7-2 and TRBJ1-1; D remains unclear. Trimming took 2 bases from V and 5 from J, leaving 3 bases between them. Germline CDR1 and CDR2: SGHTA and FQGNSA. This CDR3 has 11 amino acids. The CDR3: CASSLRTEAFF. In DNA form, the CDR3 reads TGTGCCAGCAGCTTAAGGACTGAAGCTTTCTTT. Full variable domain (missing parts from reference TRBV7-2 and TRBJ1-1): GAGVSQSPSNKVTEKGKDVELRCDPISGHTALYWYRQSLGQGLEFLIYFQGNSAPDKSGLPSDRFSAERTGGSVSTLTIQRTQQEDSAVYLCASSLRTEAFFGQGTRLTVV.

This clone occurred once. V is TRBV19 and J is TRBJ2-2, with D perhaps matching TRBD1 (7 bases). The CDR3 runs to 15 residues. Germline lookup yields CDR1 LNHDA and CDR2 SQIVND (reference sequence). Trimming took off 6 bases at V and 4 bases at J, with 15 bases between the two ends. The DNA of the CDR3 is TGTGCCAGTAGGGAGGGGGCAGCGGGCACCGGGGAGCTGTTTTTT. Its protein product is CASREGAAGTGELFF.

V and J are TRBV6-5 and TRBJ2-7; no firm D call. CDR3 length: 13 amino acids. V was trimmed by 0 bases and J by 7 bases, leaving 10 bases between them. Germline CDR1 MNHEY, CDR2 SVGAGI. This chain's CDR3 is CASSYSRAWEQYF. The CDR3 bases are TGTGCCAGCAGTTACTCCCGGGCTTGGGAGCAGTACTTC.

This chain joins TRBV5-1 and TRBJ2-5, with 12 nucleotides matching TRBD2. Germline V gives CDR1 SGHRS, CDR2 YFSETQ. V trimming: 5 bases; J trimming: 5 bases; junction bases outside the gene matches: 13. CDR3 length: 17 amino acids. The CDR3 DNA is TGCGCCAGCAGTTCTCCTAGCGGGAGGGTGGGTGGCGAGACCCAGTACTTC. Translating gives CASSSPSGRVGGETQYF.

This rearrangement joins TRBV6-1 to TRBJ2-7, with D uncertain. The CDR3 runs to 15 residues. The germline V gene encodes CDR1 MNHNS and CDR2 SASEGT. V dropped 0 bases and J dropped 0 bases, with 9 bases sitting between them. CDR3 loop: CASSEANMASYEQYF. The CDR3 DNA is TGTGCCAGCAGTGAAGCGAACATGGCCTCCTACGAGCAGTACTTC.